What follows are 8 T cell receptor beta chains derived from one specimen sequenced in a study of blood T cell repertoires in COVID-19. TCRdb keeps only in-frame clones here, not all; method: immunoSEQ multiplex PCR. The sample records some 300,000 clones, around 90% being singletons. Sample: peripheral blood. The receptors originated from a woman aged 40 to 50 with COVID-19, enrolled during active disease.

The chain combines TRBV7-2 with TRBJ1-1; TRBD1 might be the D (5 bases). CDR3 length equals 14 residues. Germline lookup yields CDR1 SGHTA and CDR2 FQGNSA. V lost 3 bases, J lost 6 bases, and 14 bases lay in between. The CDR3 DNA reads as TGTGCCAGCAGCTTTCTGGGGCTAGGGGCTGAAGCTTTCTTT. Its translation is CASSFLGLGAEAFF.

This chain joins TRBV18 and TRBJ2-1; D perhaps matches TRBD1 (5 bases). The V gene's germline CDR1 is KGHSH and CDR2 LQKENI. This CDR3 is 16 amino acids long. Trimming cost V 5 bases and J 1 base, with 15 bases left between them. The CDR3 region has the DNA TGTGCCAGCTCAAAAGGGGTGCGGTCGTCCTACAATGAGCAGTTCTTC. This sequence encodes CASSKGVRSSYNEQFF.

The chain carries TRBV6-2 or TRBV6-3 and TRBJ2-1, with TRBD2 matching over 16 bases. The CDR3 totals 17 residues. Germline loops: CDR1 MNHEY, CDR2 SVGEGT. The V segment lost 5 bases and the J segment 4 bases; nucleotides outside the gene matches: 5. The CDR3, as DNA: TGTGCCAGCAGTCCGGGACTAGCGGGGGGGCAGTACAATGAGCAGTTCTTC. As protein: CASSPGLAGGQYNEQFF.

The chain links TRBV7-2 to TRBJ1-2; TRBD1 matches at 9 bases. This CDR3 contains 20 residues. Germline lookup yields CDR1 SGHTA and CDR2 FQGNSA. The J segment lost 4 bases and the V segment lost 0 bases, leaving 18 bases of the junction unmatched. The CDR3 loop is CASSLASFRDRDSRGYGYTF. The CDR3 DNA reads TGTGCCAGCAGCTTAGCCTCATTTAGGGACAGGGATTCCCGTGGCTATGGCTACACCTTC.

The chain carries TRBV7-9 and TRBJ2-7; 8 bases map to TRBD1. Losses at the gene ends were 5 bases for V and 2 bases for J; bases not matched to a gene: 5. The germline V gene has CDR1 SEHNR and CDR2 FQNEAQ (reference sequence). This CDR3 region has 14 residues. The CDR3 reads CASSALQGAYEQYF. CDR3 nucleotides: TGTGCCAGCAGCGCCTTACAGGGGGCCTACGAGCAGTACTTC.

The gene calls are TRBV25-1 and TRBJ1-2; no clear D gene. V lost 0 bases and J 4 bases, leaving 6 bases between the germline ends. Germline CDR1 and CDR2: MGHDK and SYGVNS. The CDR3 sequence is 13 residues long. This CDR3 is CASSEYSGYGYTF. The CDR3 DNA is TGTGCCAGCAGTGAATACAGTGGCTATGGCTACACCTTC.

The rearrangement links TRBV27 to TRBJ1-6, with D possibly TRBD1 on 6 matching bases. The CDR3 spans 14 residues. Germline CDR1 and CDR2: MNHEY and SMNVEV (reference sequence). Deletions cut 6 bases from V and 2 bases from J, with 8 bases between. CDR3: CASRYRAYNSPLHF. CDR3 bases: TGTGCCAGCAGATACAGGGCCTATAATTCACCCCTCCACTTT.

The genes are TRBV5-1 and TRBJ1-1; no clear D gene. The CDR3 runs 13 residues. Trimming left V 4 bases short and J 7 bases short, with 14 bases between. CDR1 and CDR2 (germline): SGHRS, YFSETQ. For the CDR3, the DNA is TGCGCCAGCAGCCTCCGCCAGGAGGTTGAAGCTTTCTTT. Residues: CASSLRQEVEAFF.